This TCR beta chain originates from a study of metastatic and nonmetastatic thyroid tumors. Study in general: Where malignant and benign thyroid patients were concerned, repertoires were compared across blood and tumor or nodule tissue. Study findings and constraints: Relative to benign nodules, malignant thyroid tumors were reportedly characterized by significantly elevated TCR beta diversity in blood and tumor.

Germline CDR1 reads GTSNPN; CDR2 reads SVGIG (reference sequence). CDR3 length: 14 residues. The trim removed 7 bases at V and 3 bases at J, leaving 9 bases unmatched. This clone has ten or more counts. The antigen is unknown. Original handling: Using the CDR3 differences seen across clinicopathological groups, the authors built a distant-metastasis classifier for papillary thyroid cancer, which was meant to discriminate distant-metastatic patients. TCRdb reanalyzed the PCR reads with MiXCR. These V and J calls rely on TCRdb rather than the paper's analysis. Among just over 70,000 clones listed, around 18% were seen once. Thyroid surgery was preceded by no treatment in any patient.

The chain employs TRBV30 and TRBJ1-5, with TRBD1 matching 7 bases. This receptor was taken from a female donor with papillary thyroid cancer or a benign thyroid nodule (not recorded which). Some clones in this sample may be carry-over from other donors' samples. The sequenced sample was blood. The CDR3: CAYNSGTVNQPQHF. CDR3 DNA sequence: TGTGCCTACAACTCCGGGACAGTCAATCAGCCCCAGCATTTT. Variable domain in full (rest from reference TRBV30 and TRBJ1-5): SQTIHQWPATLVQPVGSPLSLECTVEGTSNPNLYWYRQAAGRGLQLLFYSVGIGQISSEVPQNLSASRPQDRQFILSSKKLLLSDSGFYLCAYNSGTVNQPQHFGDGTRLSIL.